A single sample gave rise to the 6 T cell receptor beta chains below, sequenced in a study of CD8 T cells in Susac syndrome. RNA amounts of about 0.5 to 1 ug underwent reverse transcription with random hexamers. TCRdb re-analysed the immunoSEQ multiplex PCR reads in MiXCR, keeping a single row per CDR3 protein. The repertoire has some 80,000 distinct CDR3 sequences, 85% to 95% of them found once; the top ten carry 0.26%. Sequencing was done on a sample of CD8+ T cells from PBMCs. The receptors shown here come from a human donor in good health.

The chain has TRBV27 and TRBJ1-1; D remains ambiguous. Germline V gene lookup returns CDR1 MNHEY and CDR2 SMNVEV (reference sequence). Between the trimmed V and J ends, which lost 5 bases and 10 bases, there was a span of 17 bases. The CDR3 covers 13 residues. The DNA of the CDR3 is TGTGCCAGCAGTGATCCGGAGGCCACTAGAGCTTTCTTT. It is translated as CASSDPEATRAFF.

The rearrangement uses TRBV2 and TRBJ1-2; 9 positions match TRBD1. The CDR3 extends over 14 amino acids. Germline CDR1 is SNHLY and CDR2 is FYNNEI. V lost 7 bases and J lost 4; bases outside the gene matches: 7. The DNA for the CDR3 is TGTGCCAGCATTCCGACAGGGGGGTCCTATGGCTACACCTTC. It encodes CASIPTGGSYGYTF.

The genes are TRBV30 and TRBJ1-1; the D is unclear. V was trimmed by 0 bases and J by 3 bases, leaving 5 bases between them. The germline gives CDR1 GTSNPN, CDR2 SVGIG (reference sequence). The CDR3 is 12 residues long. CDR3 sequence reads: CAWSVGYTEAFF. DNA for the CDR3: TGTGCCTGGAGTGTGGGGTACACTGAAGCTTTCTTT.

The chain uses TRBV7-9 and TRBJ2-3; TRBD2 aligns across 11 bases. CDR1 is SEHNR, CDR2 FQNEAQ, per germline (reference sequence). The V gene end was trimmed by 1 base and the J gene end by 2 bases; junction bases not matched to a gene: 8. The CDR3 spans 18 residues. The DNA of the CDR3 is TGTGCCAGCAGCTTAGTTTTTGGGACTAGCGGATACACAGATACGCAGTATTTT. It encodes CASSLVFGTSGYTDTQYF.

The chain couples TRBV7-6 to TRBJ2-7, with D tentatively TRBD2 (6 bases). Trimming left V 4 bases short and J 6 bases short, with 13 bases between. The germline V gene has CDR1 SGHVS and CDR2 FNYEAQ. This CDR3 has 13 residues. This chain's CDR3 is CASSSWRESEQYF. CDR3 DNA: TGTGCCAGCAGCTCATGGAGGGAGAGCGAGCAGTACTTC.

This chain joins TRBV4-1 and TRBJ2-7, with D possibly TRBD2 on 6 matching bases. This CDR3 contains 14 residues. Between the trimmed V and J ends, which lost 7 bases and 1 base, there was a span of 14 bases. Per the germline V gene, CDR1 is MGHRA and CDR2 is YSYEKL. Here the CDR3 reads CASTSGDGSYEQYF. CDR3 coding DNA: TGCGCCAGCACCTCGGGGGACGGATCCTACGAGCAGTACTTC.